Listed here are 27 T cell receptor beta chains from one sample, sequenced in a study of tumor-infiltrating lymphocytes in primary liver carcinoma. Blood RNA originated from unsorted whole blood, with germline DNA additionally extracted. The investigators made TCR beta cDNA from 500 ng total RNA, using a constant-region primer. Each TCR beta library was derived from three nested multiplex PCR rounds that employed slightly modified ARM-PCR. The first two PCR rounds used TRBV1-TRBV30 primers with a Cbeta primer, 10 cycles each. MiXCR was run by TCRdb on the multiplex PCR reads, yielding one entry per CDR3 protein. Here the sample spans approximately 330,000 distinct CDR3 sequences, 65% being singletons. The sequencing input was peripheral blood. Receptor source: a man aged 35 to 55 with primary liver carcinoma and hepatitis B virus infection.

In regard to this clonotype: This CDR3 is missing its conserved last phenylalanine or tryptophan, likely due to a read error. The chain links TRBV6-1 to TRBJ2-2; unclear D gene. Germline lookup yields CDR1 MNHNS and CDR2 SASEGT. The CDR3 has 15 amino acids. This CDR3 reads CASSDGRSHTGELFV. In DNA, the CDR3 is TGTGCCAGCAGTGATGGCAGGAGTCACACAGGGGAGCTGTTTGTT.

Concerning this clonotype: This may be a read error: a much more frequent sequence differs by one nucleotide. This chain uses TRBV7-6 with TRBJ1-1; D remains unclear. The ends were cut back, 2 bases at V and 7 bases at J, with 11 bases in the middle. Germline values: CDR1 SGHVS, CDR2 FNYEAQ. This CDR3 is built from 13 residues. This CDR3 is CASSLSGSSEAFF. The CDR3, as DNA: TGTGCCAGCAGCTTATCCGGCAGCAGTGAAGCTTTCTTT.

Turning to this clonotype: This clone may be a read error of a much larger clone one base away. The rearrangement uses TRBV4-2 and TRBJ1-5; TRBD1 matches at 7 bases. CDR1 LGHNA and CDR2 YNFKEQ come from the germline V gene. Trimming took 8 bases from V and 0 from J; bases not matched to a gene: 10. This CDR3 comprises 16 residues. The CDR3 DNA sequence: TGTGCCAGCCGCTCCGAGGGGGCTCCTAGCAATCAGCCCCAGCATTTT. Translated: CASRSEGAPSNQPQHF.

Remarks on this clonotype: The junction departs from the called germline gene at one end, perhaps through a read error. The rearrangement links TRBV4-1 to TRBJ2-7, with D maybe TRBD2 (5 bases). Germline V gives CDR1 MGHRA, CDR2 YSYEKL. This CDR3 has 15 amino acids. The CDR3 DNA sequence: TGCGCCAGCACCCCGGAGACTATGGGCTCCTACGAACAGTACTTC. As protein: CASTPETMGSYEQYF.

The gene calls are TRBV29-1 and TRBJ2-2, with 14 bases that match TRBD2. V dropped 7 bases and J dropped 0; count of bases not matched to a gene: 13. Germline-derived CDR1 and CDR2 are SQVTM and ANQGSEA. The CDR3 spans 19 residues. CDR3 amino acids: CSAPSGTSGRGANTGELFF. Written as DNA, the CDR3 is TGCAGCGCTCCAAGTGGGACTAGCGGGAGAGGTGCGAACACCGGGGAGCTGTTTTTT.

The chain links TRBV11-2 to TRBJ1-1, with D uncertain. The CDR3 loop spans 13 amino acids. The germline V gene has CDR1 SGHAT and CDR2 FQNNGV. Trimming removed 6 bases at V and 8 bases at J, with 16 bases between. CDR3 sequence reads: CASSLKAHAEAFF. The CDR3 DNA follows: TGTGCCAGCAGTCTTAAAGCCCATGCGGAAGCTTTCTTT.

As for this clonotype: The junction differs from germline at one of its ends, possibly a read error. The chain is built from TRBV6-1 and TRBJ1-5; no firm D call. The CDR3 covers 12 residues. The germline gives CDR1 MNHNS, CDR2 SASEGT. CDR3 protein: CVSSVGQQPQHF. The CDR3 DNA sequence: TGTGTCAGCAGTGTCGGCCAACAGCCCCAGCATTTT.

This clonotype was observed a single time. The chain links TRBV11-2 to TRBJ2-1; 10 bases map to TRBD2. The V segment lost 5 bases and the J segment 12 bases; nucleotides outside the gene matches: 13. Germline CDR1 SGHAT, CDR2 FQNNGV. This CDR3 is built from 15 residues. Here the CDR3 DNA reads TGTGCCAGCAGCCTAATGACTAGCGGGTTAAAGGGGCAGTTCTTC. It yields the protein CASSLMTSGLKGQFF.

As to this clonotype: This clone may be a read error of a much larger clone one base away. The conserved phenylalanine or tryptophan is not found at the CDR3 terminus, so this likely reflects a read error. The genes are TRBV4-2 and TRBJ2-7, with 8 bases lining up with TRBD1. The CDR3 has 15 amino acids. J gave up 1 base and V 4 bases, and 6 bases lay outside the gene matches. Germline assignment: CDR1 LGHNA and CDR2 YNFKEQ. CDR3 sequence (DNA): TGTGCCAGCAGCCGCCTCGACAGGGGATCCTACGAGCAGTACTAC. Protein sequence: CASSRLDRGSYEQYY.

In its sample, this clonotype was seen once. V is TRBV5-1 and J is TRBJ2-5, with TRBD2 matching 13 bases. V lost 6 bases to trimming and J lost 7 bases; unmatched junction nucleotides: 15. Germline V lookup: CDR1 SGHRS, CDR2 YFSETQ. This CDR3 spans 17 amino acids. CDR3 sequence reads: CASNSGTSGAGSGTQYF. The CDR3 region has the DNA TGCGCCAGCAATAGCGGGACTAGCGGGGCTGGAAGTGGGACCCAGTACTTC.

A word on this clonotype: A read error may produce the germline difference seen at one junction end. V gene TRBV11-2 combines with J gene TRBJ2-4; D remains ambiguous. Germline loops: CDR1 SGHAT, CDR2 FQNNGV. The CDR3 extends over 16 amino acids. CDR3 amino acids: CTSSLYLNLVKNIQYF. The CDR3 region has the DNA TGTACCAGCAGCTTATATCTAAATTTAGTCAAAAACATTCAGTACTTC.

This clonotype appeared a single time. At one of its ends the junction is not consistent with the germline gene, which may arise from a read error. This chain connects TRBV12-3 or TRBV12-4 to TRBJ2-1, with TRBD1 matching over 7 bases. The CDR3 runs 15 residues. Written as DNA, the CDR3 is TGTGCCAGCAGTTTCGGGACAGCGAACCTCAATGAGCAGTCCTTT. Amino acid sequence: CASSFGTANLNEQSF.

Remarks on this clonotype: A single base separates this from a much larger clone, so it may be a read error. This chain uses TRBV10-1 with TRBJ2-5, with D hard to call. CDR1 is WNHNN and CDR2 is SYGVQD in the germline V gene (reference sequence). Deletions cut 7 bases from V and 5 bases from J, with 14 bases between. CDR3 length: 13 residues. In DNA form, the CDR3 reads TGCGCCAGCATTGATTCGGGTACGGAGACCCAGTACTTC. It is translated as CASIDSGTETQYF.

This clonotype has only one observation. V usage is TRBV29-1 and J usage is TRBJ2-7; TRBD2 matches 7 bases. With 7 bases clipped from V and 4 bases from J, the junction kept 13 bases outside the gene matches. This CDR3 has 14 amino acids. Germline CDR1 reads SQVTM; CDR2 reads ANQGSEA. The CDR3 region is CSGQGTGGDYEQYF. For the CDR3, the DNA is TGCAGCGGACAAGGGACGGGGGGAGATTACGAGCAGTACTTC.

The V gene is TRBV7-3, the J gene TRBJ2-3, with D hard to call. The CDR3 totals 14 residues. V dropped 2 bases and J dropped 3 bases, with 9 bases sitting between them. Germline V gene sequence: CDR1 SGHTA, CDR2 FQGTGA. The CDR3 coding sequence is TGTGCCAGCAGCTTAGGATCGGATACAGATACGCAGTATTTT. It is translated as CASSLGSDTDTQYF.

For this clonotype: It may be a read error: a sequence one base away is much more abundant. The chain recombines TRBV5-4 with TRBJ2-3, with 7 bases matching TRBD2. The CDR3 sequence is 16 residues long. Germline loops: CDR1 SGHNT, CDR2 YYREEE (reference sequence). In nucleotides, the CDR3 is TGTCCCAGCAGCTATACGATTAGCGGGAGCACAGATACGCAGTATTTT. This gives the protein CPSSYTISGSTDTQYF. The full variable domain, in which reference TRBV5-4 and TRBJ2-3 provide the parts outside the CDR3, is ETGVTQSPTHLIKTRGQQVTLRCSSQSGHNTVSWYQQALGQGPQFIFQYYREEENGRGNFPPRFSGLQFPNYSSELNVNALELDDSALYLCPSSYTISGSTDTQYFGPGTRLTVL.

For this clonotype: A much larger clone lies a single base off, so this may be a read error. Since no conserved phenylalanine or tryptophan closes the CDR3, a read error is the likely cause. The chain has TRBV12-3 or TRBV12-4 and TRBJ2-7; D remains unclear. V shed 4 bases and J shed 2 bases, with 9 bases lying between them. The CDR3 has 13 amino acids. CDR3: CASSYPGAYEQYL. For the CDR3, the DNA is TGTGCCAGCAGTTACCCAGGAGCCTACGAGCAGTACTTG.

V and J are TRBV7-3 and TRBJ2-7; 11 bases agree with TRBD1. The CDR3 is 15 amino acids. The germline V gene encodes CDR1 SGHTA and CDR2 FQGTGA. With V trimmed by 0 bases and J by 7 bases, 5 bases remained unmatched. The CDR3 DNA sequence: TGTGCCAGCAGCTTAACCGGGACAGGGGGGGAAGAGCAGTACTTC. Translating gives CASSLTGTGGEEQYF.

In the case of this clonotype: As the CDR3 is not closed by the conserved phenylalanine or tryptophan, this likely results from a read error. This chain uses TRBV11-2 with TRBJ1-1; the match to TRBD1 covers 9 bases. CDR3 length: 16 residues. The J segment lost 7 bases and the V segment lost 3 bases, leaving 12 bases of the junction unmatched. Germline V gives CDR1 SGHAT, CDR2 FQNNGV. CDR3 DNA: TGTGCCAGCAGCTTGGCCTATACGGGACAGGGCATTGAAGCTTTCTCT. Its protein product is CASSLAYTGQGIEAFS.

As to this clonotype: A single base separates this from a much larger clone, so it may be a read error. This chain connects TRBV5-1 to TRBJ2-3, with TRBD2 matching 9 bases. CDR1 is SGHRS, CDR2 YFSETQ, per germline. V lost 6 bases, J lost 7 bases, and 15 bases stayed unmatched. CDR3 size: 16 residues. CDR3: CASKRPGGRDMNTQYF. The CDR3 DNA reads TGCGCCAGCAAACGGCCCGGCGGGAGGGACATGAATACGCAGTATTTT.

A word on this clonotype: One base away lies a much larger clone, so this may be a sequencing read error. The CDR3 region is CASTNQGAFGTDTQYF. CDR3 in DNA: TGTGCCAGCACTAACCAGGGGGCGTTCGGCACAGATACGCAGTATTTT. The rearrangement links TRBV5-5 to TRBJ2-3; 8 bases map to TRBD1. Germline CDR1 SGHKS, CDR2 YYEKEE (reference sequence). After removal of 6 bases from V and 1 base from J, the junction contained 10 bases not matched to a gene. The CDR3 contains 16 residues.

About this clonotype: A much larger clone differs by one base, so this may be a read error. V and J are TRBV6-1 and TRBJ2-1, with 12 bases that match TRBD2. The germline CDR1 and CDR2 sequences are MNHNS and SASEGT. V lost 11 bases and J lost 5; bases outside the gene matches: 7. CDR3 length: 14 residues. This CDR3 is CAGELAGGDNEQFF. In DNA, the CDR3 is TGTGCCGGTGAACTAGCGGGAGGAGACAATGAGCAGTTCTTC.

This chain connects TRBV24-1 to TRBJ1-1; TRBD1 might be the D (5 bases). The CDR3 is 13 residues long. Trimming stripped 7 bases from V and 5 bases from J, with 13 bases between. CDR1 is KGHDR and CDR2 is SFDVKD in the germline V gene. CDR3 in DNA: TGTGCCACCAGATTCGGGGGGGGGACTGAAGCTTTCTTT. The encoded protein is CATRFGGGTEAFF.

As to this clonotype: One end of the junction is discordant with germline, which a read error may explain. The V and J genes are TRBV11-3 and TRBJ2-2, with D possibly TRBD2 on 5 matching bases. Looked up from germline, CDR1 is SGHNT and CDR2 is YENEEA. CDR3 length: 12 amino acids. The CDR3 nucleotides are TGTGCCAGCAGCTTAGACACTGGGGAGCCGTTTTTT. Protein product: CASSLDTGEPFF.

A single count supports this clonotype. A much bigger clone sits one base away, suggesting this may be a read error. The V call is TRBV6-5, the J call TRBJ2-7, with a tentative D call TRBD1 (6 bases). This CDR3 spans 14 amino acids. Germline V gene lookup returns CDR1 MNHEY and CDR2 SVGAGI. The CDR3 DNA sequence: TGTGCCAACAGTTACTCTACAGGGTCCCACGAGCAGTACTTC. This translates into CANSYSTGSHEQYF.

Comment on this clonotype: This may be a read error, as it is one base from a much larger clone. The V call is TRBV5-4, the J call TRBJ1-1; D not certain. Per the germline V gene, CDR1 is SGHNT and CDR2 is YYREEE (reference sequence). The ends were cut back, 3 bases at V and 5 bases at J, with 17 bases in the middle. The CDR3 extends over 15 amino acids. The CDR3, as DNA: TGTGCCAGCAGCTCGGACCCTATAAGGAAAACTGAAGCTTTCTTT. This encodes CASSSDPIRKTEAFF. Looking up the rest from reference TRBV5-4 and TRBJ1-1 gives the full variable domain: ETGVTQSPTHLIKTRGQQVTLRCSSQSGHNTVSWYQQALGQGPQFIFQYYREEENGRGNFPPRFSGLQFPNYSSELNVNALELDDSALYLCASSSDPIRKTEAFFGQGTRLTVV.

This clonotype came up once. The junction departs from germline at one end; a sequencing error may be responsible. J is TRBJ2-1 and V is TRBV11-2; TRBD1 or TRBD2 may be the D gene (5 bases each). CDR1 is SGHAT and CDR2 is FQNNGV in the germline V gene. The CDR3 is 15 amino acids. The CDR3 DNA reads as TGTTCCAGCAGCTCCGGGACCGAATCCTACAATGAGGAGTTCTTC. Amino acid sequence: CSSSSGTESYNEEFF.